The 20 T cell receptor beta chains listed next were all sequenced from one sample in a study of blood T cell repertoires in COVID-19. Generated by immunoSEQ multiplex PCR, the TCRdb table keeps only in-frame clones and is missing some. The top ten clones hold roughly 18% of a sample with approximately 63,000 clones, around 88% of them seen once. The specimen sequenced was peripheral blood. All receptors derive from a woman older than 75 with active COVID-19.

The chain links TRBV10-3 to TRBJ1-3; a possible D gene is TRBD1 (5 bases). This CDR3 has 14 amino acids. V lost 3 bases and J lost 3, with 9 bases in between. Germline lookup yields CDR1 ENHRY and CDR2 SYGVKD. In nucleotides, the CDR3 is TGTGCCATCAGTGAACAGGATGATGGAAACACCATATATTTT. Translation gives CAISEQDDGNTIYF.

This clone is a singleton in its sample. The identical CDR3 is also encoded by other nucleotide sequences in the sample. The chain uses TRBV5-1 and TRBJ2-2; 14 positions match TRBD2. With V trimmed by 4 bases and J by 0 bases, 5 bases remained unmatched. CDR1 SGHRS and CDR2 YFSETQ come from the germline V gene. This CDR3 contains 18 residues. The DNA of the CDR3 is TGCGCCAGCAGCCGGGGGACTAGCGGGGGCCCGAACACCGGGGAGCTGTTTTTT. Amino acid sequence: CASSRGTSGGPNTGELFF.

This rearrangement joins TRBV28 to TRBJ2-1, with D perhaps matching TRBD2 (6 bases). The germline V gene encodes CDR1 MDHEN and CDR2 SYDVKM. The CDR3 is 14 residues long. V was trimmed by 3 bases and J by 0 bases, leaving 6 bases between them. CDR3 sequence (DNA): TGTGCCAGCAGTTTCGGGAGCTCCTACAATGAGCAGTTCTTC. It specifies CASSFGSSYNEQFF.

This clone appeared once. V and J are TRBV6-6 and TRBJ2-7; 10 nucleotides match TRBD1. J lost 7 bases, V lost 6 bases, and 12 bases had no gene match. Germline V gene lookup returns CDR1 MNHNY and CDR2 SVGAGI (reference sequence). CDR3 length equals 15 residues. Written as DNA, the CDR3 is TGTGCCAGCAGCTCAACCGGGACAGGGGCAAAAGAGCAGTACTTC. Translating it yields CASSSTGTGAKEQYF.

V is TRBV12-3 or TRBV12-4 and J is TRBJ1-2; weak D call: TRBD1 (5 bases). The CDR3 is made up of 12 amino acids. V lost 5 bases and J 8 bases, leaving 12 bases between the germline ends. The DNA of the CDR3 is TGTGCCAGCAGTCAACCAGGGTCCGGCTACACCTTC. Residues: CASSQPGSGYTF.

V and J are TRBV18 and TRBJ2-2; 8 bases agree with TRBD1. The CDR3 extends over 16 amino acids. V was clipped by 3 bases and J by 5 bases; unmatched bases: 8. Per germline, CDR1 KGHSH and CDR2 LQKENI. This CDR3 is CASSPQGTGGTGELFF. CDR3 nucleotide sequence: TGTGCCAGCTCACCGCAGGGGACAGGTGGTACCGGGGAGCTGTTTTTT. Drawing the rest from reference TRBV18 and TRBJ2-2, the complete variable domain is NAGVMQNPRHLVRRRGQEARLRCSPMKGHSHVYWYRQLPEEGLKFMVYLQKENIIDESGMPKERFSAEFPKEGPSILRIQQVVRGDSAAYFCASSPQGTGGTGELFFGEGSRLTVL.

The chain employs TRBV18 and TRBJ1-2; D is ambiguous. V shed 2 bases and J shed 3 bases, with 10 bases lying between them. CDR3 length equals 14 residues. Germline CDR1 reads KGHSH; CDR2 reads LQKENI. The CDR3 sequence is CASSPSPMDYGYTF. CDR3 coding DNA: TGTGCCAGCTCACCATCTCCTATGGACTATGGCTACACCTTC.

The chain carries TRBV7-3 and TRBJ2-3; the match to TRBD2 covers 8 bases. The J segment lost 2 bases and the V segment lost 5 bases, leaving 9 bases of the junction unmatched. This CDR3 has 16 amino acids. CDR1 and CDR2 from the germline V gene are SGHTA and FQGTGA. The CDR3 bases are TGTGCCAGCAGCCCTATGGCGGGGGGCCCCACAGATACGCAGTATTTT. Translating it yields CASSPMAGGPTDTQYF.

The genes are TRBV5-1 and TRBJ2-3; the match to TRBD2 covers 9 bases. The CDR3 has 16 residues. J was trimmed by 1 base and V by 4 bases; bases with no gene match: 7. Germline V gene data show CDR1 as SGHRS and CDR2 as YFSETQ. CDR3 amino acids: CASSPEQRGGTDTQYF. The CDR3 DNA reads as TGCGCCAGCAGCCCCGAGCAGCGGGGGGGCACAGATACGCAGTATTTT. Using reference TRBV5-1 and TRBJ2-3 for the parts outside the CDR3, the full variable domain is KAGVTQTPRYLIKTRGQQVTLSCSPISGHRSVSWYQQTPGQGLQFLFEYFSETQRNKGNFPGRFSGRQFSNSRSEMNVSTLELGDSALYLCASSPEQRGGTDTQYFGPGTRLTVL.

There are a few counts of this clone. No DNA is shown, since the ends of the CDR3 on it are uncertain; the CDR3 is the one TCRdb lists. The J gene is TRBJ2-5, the V gene TRBV24-1; TRBD1, as called in the table, went unchecked against the DNA. The CDR3 contains 16 residues when both ends are counted. From germline, CDR1 is KGHDR and CDR2 SFDVKD. CDR3 in amino acids: CATSDSGRAGSETQYF.

This chain uses TRBV7-6 with TRBJ2-2, with TRBD2 matching 11 bases. The germline CDR1 and CDR2 sequences are SGHVS and FNYEAQ. The CDR3 is 16 residues long. Trimming took 5 bases from V and 5 from J; bases not matched to a gene: 7. The CDR3 loop is CASSSSGGARTGELFF. CDR3 nucleotides: TGTGCCAGCAGCAGTAGCGGGGGGGCCCGGACCGGGGAGCTGTTTTTT. The whole variable domain, remainder taken from reference TRBV7-6 and TRBJ2-2, is GAGVSQSPRYKVTKRGQDVALRCDPISGHVSLYWYRQALGQGPEFLTYFNYEAQQDKSGLPNDRFSAERPEGSISTLTIQRTEQRDSAMYRCASSSSGGARTGELFFGEGSRLTVL.

The chain carries TRBV15 and TRBJ2-7, with a tentative D call TRBD2 (6 bases). Trimming took off 0 bases at V and 4 bases at J, with 13 bases between the two ends. The germline V gene encodes CDR1 LNHNV and CDR2 YYDKDF (reference sequence). This CDR3 spans 15 amino acids. CDR3 protein: CATSRDFGTWYEQYF. The CDR3 coding sequence is TGTGCCACCAGCAGAGATTTTGGGACTTGGTACGAGCAGTACTTC.

The rearrangement joins TRBV12-3 or TRBV12-4 to TRBJ1-1; TRBD1 matches at 7 bases. This CDR3 spans 12 amino acids. The V gene end was trimmed by 4 bases and the J gene end by 6 bases; junction bases not matched to a gene: 2. CDR3 bases: TGTGCCAGCAGTTATACAGGGGCTGAAGCTTTCTTT. This sequence encodes CASSYTGAEAFF.

V is TRBV19 and J is TRBJ2-5; the D gene is possibly TRBD1 (6 bases). The V and J ends lost 5 bases and 3 bases respectively, with 13 bases between them. The V gene's germline CDR1 is LNHDA and CDR2 SQIVND (reference sequence). This CDR3 comprises 14 residues. For the CDR3, the DNA is TGTGCCAGTAGTCAGCCGACAGGTGAAGAGACCCAGTACTTC. Residues: CASSQPTGEETQYF.

This chain joins TRBV7-9 and TRBJ2-1, with 7 positions matching TRBD1. The CDR3 covers 15 residues. Germline CDR1 and CDR2: SEHNR and FQNEAQ (reference sequence). The junction had 5 bases not matched to a gene; V was cut back by 4 bases and J by 2 bases. CDR3 nucleotides: TGTGCCAGCAGCTCGACAGGGCATGCCTACAATGAGCAGTTCTTC. Residues: CASSSTGHAYNEQFF. The entire variable domain, with the rest obtained from reference TRBV7-9 and TRBJ2-1, is as follows: DTGVSQNPRHKITKRGQNVTFRCDPISEHNRLYWYRQTLGQGPEFLTYFQNEAQLEKSRLLSDRFSAERPKGSFSTLEIQRTEQGDSAMYLCASSSTGHAYNEQFFGPGTRLTVL.

The V and J genes are TRBV5-8 and TRBJ1-2; D gene ambiguous. The CDR3 runs 12 residues. V was trimmed by 0 bases and J by 4 bases, leaving 4 bases between them. Germline loops: CDR1 SGHTS, CDR2 YDEGEE. CDR3 sequence (DNA): TGTGCCAGCAGCTTGGACGGCTATGGCTACACCTTC. Amino acid sequence: CASSLDGYGYTF.

V gene TRBV2 combines with J gene TRBJ1-2, with D perhaps matching TRBD1 (6 bases). Looked up from germline, CDR1 is SNHLY and CDR2 is FYNNEI. CDR3 length: 15 residues. The V gene lost 0 bases and the J gene lost 7 bases, with 15 bases spanning the gap. CDR3: CASSEANQGRGGYTF. The CDR3, as DNA: TGTGCCAGCAGTGAAGCGAATCAGGGGAGAGGTGGCTACACCTTC.

The rearrangement uses TRBV5-1 and TRBJ2-1; 10 positions agree with TRBD2. V dropped 3 bases and J dropped 4; count of bases not matched to a gene: 7. CDR3 length: 16 residues. Germline lookup yields CDR1 SGHRS and CDR2 YFSETQ. The CDR3 sequence: CASSSRTSGAYNEQFF. The CDR3, as DNA: TGCGCCAGCAGCTCCCGAACTAGCGGGGCATACAATGAGCAGTTCTTC.

This clone was seen only once. The V call is TRBV7-9, the J call TRBJ1-2; TRBD1 is a possible D gene (6 bases). This CDR3 is built from 13 residues. Germline CDR1 reads SEHNR; CDR2 reads FQNEAQ (reference sequence). The V end lost 5 bases, the J end lost 2 bases, and 9 bases lay between the germline ends. The CDR3 nucleotides are TGTGCCAGCAGCCATGGACAGAACTATGGCTACACCTTC. It yields the protein CASSHGQNYGYTF.

This chain connects TRBV2 to TRBJ2-3, with 10 bases fitting TRBD2. The V segment lost 7 bases and the J segment 5 bases; nucleotides outside the gene matches: 9. This CDR3 has 15 residues. In germline, CDR1 is SNHLY, CDR2 FYNNEI. CDR3 in DNA: TGTGCCAGCATAAAGCGGGGGGGCGGAGGAGATACGCAGTATTTT. The encoded protein is CASIKRGGGGDTQYF.